These T cell receptor beta chains were read from a single sample in a study of naive and memory T cell subsets. MiXCR was run by TCRdb on the UMI-ligation and nested PCR reads, yielding one entry per CDR3 protein. The data contain 25,000 to 30,000 distinct CDR3 sequences, around 10% of them seen just once; the ten biggest clones take up over 15%. Sequences were obtained from effector memory CD4+ T cells from blood. These receptors were collected from a human donor in good health. Each CDR3 is given with its conserved first and last residue. The D gene is left open where the match is weak. A row's size may be missing; if present it is once, few, many or a size class.

clone size: many
D gene: NA
J gene: TRBJ1-2
V gene: TRBV18
CDR3 DNA: TGTGCCAGCTCACCCCCTGTTCGGGGTCCCGGTTATGGCTACACCTTC
CDR3 protein: CASSPPVRGPGYGYTF

clone size: few
D gene: NA
J gene: TRBJ2-5
V gene: TRBV7-6
CDR3 DNA: TGTGCCAGCAGCTATCGGACGGGAGAGACCCAGTACTTC
CDR3 protein: CASSYRTGETQYF

clone size: few
D gene: NA
J gene: TRBJ2-2
V gene: TRBV6-2/TRBV6-3
CDR3 DNA: TGTGCCAGCAGCCCTGCCCGGGACACCGGGGAGCTGTTTTTT
CDR3 protein: CASSPARDTGELFF

clone size: many
D gene: NA
J gene: TRBJ1-5
V gene: TRBV6-6
CDR3 DNA: TGTGCCAGCACTGGCAGGGGAGAATATAGCAATCAGCCCCAGCATTTT
CDR3 protein: CASTGRGEYSNQPQHF

clone size: medium-sized
D gene: NA
J gene: TRBJ2-7
V gene: TRBV25-1
CDR3 DNA: TGTGCCAGCACCAAATCACCTCAGGGCTACGAGCAGTACTTC
CDR3 protein: CASTKSPQGYEQYF

clone size: few
D gene: TRBD1
J gene: TRBJ1-1
V gene: TRBV12-3/TRBV12-4
CDR3 DNA: TGTGCCAGCACCGACAGGGGGCGGACGAACACTGAAGCTTTCTTT
CDR3 protein: CASTDRGRTNTEAFF

clone size: many
D gene: TRBD1
J gene: TRBJ2-1
V gene: TRBV30
CDR3 DNA: TGTGCCTGGACCCGACAGGGATCCGTGAATGAGCAGTTCTTC
CDR3 protein: CAWTRQGSVNEQFF

clone size: many
D gene: NA
J gene: TRBJ1-5
V gene: TRBV4-2
CDR3 DNA: TGTGCCAGCAGCCAGGTTAAGACGGGGAGCAATCAGCCCCAGCATTTT
CDR3 protein: CASSQVKTGSNQPQHF

clone size: NA
D gene: TRBD1
J gene: TRBJ1-1
V gene: TRBV6-1
CDR3 DNA: TGTGCCAGCACCCCAGGGGGCAGGATGAACACTGAAGCTTTCTTT
CDR3 protein: CASTPGGRMNTEAFF

clone size: NA
D gene: TRBD1
J gene: TRBJ1-1
V gene: TRBV4-1
CDR3 DNA: TGCGCCAGCAGCCAACAAACCGCCGGGACAGGGAAAACTGAAGCTTTCTTT
CDR3 protein: CASSQQTAGTGKTEAFF

clone size: NA
D gene: TRBD2
J gene: TRBJ2-7
V gene: TRBV6-6
CDR3 DNA: TGTGCCAGCAGTTACCCGGGGGGGAAGGACGAGCAGTACTTC
CDR3 protein: CASSYPGGKDEQYF

clone size: NA
D gene: TRBD2
J gene: TRBJ2-1
V gene: TRBV7-9
CDR3 DNA: TGTGCCAGCAGCTCAAGCATTAGCGGGATCTCCTACAATGAGCAGTTCTTC
CDR3 protein: CASSSSISGISYNEQFF

clone size: large
D gene: NA
J gene: TRBJ1-5
V gene: TRBV5-6
CDR3 DNA: TGTGCCAGCAGCTTCCAGGGGACTCTGCAGCCCCAGCATTTT
CDR3 protein: CASSFQGTLQPQHF

clone size: few
D gene: TRBD1
J gene: TRBJ1-1
V gene: TRBV28
CDR3 DNA: TGTGCCAGCAGTTTATCCACTTACAGGGGTAAAAGCTACTTGAACACTGAAGCTTTCTTT
CDR3 protein: CASSLSTYRGKSYLNTEAFF

clone size: NA
D gene: NA
J gene: TRBJ2-7
V gene: TRBV29-1
CDR3 DNA: TGCAGCGTTGCTGGCGGCGGAGCTCGAAACGAGCAGTACTTC
CDR3 protein: CSVAGGGARNEQYF

clone size: few
D gene: NA
J gene: TRBJ1-1
V gene: TRBV7-9
CDR3 DNA: TGTGCCAGCAGCTTAAAGCCAGGATTGGCGGGGGAGAACACTGAAGCTTTCTTT
CDR3 protein: CASSLKPGLAGENTEAFF

clone size: NA
D gene: TRBD1
J gene: TRBJ2-6
V gene: TRBV20-1
CDR3 DNA: TGCAGTGCCTCACCGGGACAGGACTCTGGGGCCAACGTCCTGACTTTC
CDR3 protein: CSASPGQDSGANVLTF

clone size: few
D gene: NA
J gene: TRBJ2-3
V gene: TRBV7-8
CDR3 DNA: TGTGCCAGCAGCTTAAAAGGGGATACGCAGTATTTT
CDR3 protein: CASSLKGDTQYF

clone size: many
D gene: NA
J gene: TRBJ2-1
V gene: TRBV6-2/TRBV6-3
CDR3 DNA: TGTGCCAGCCTACGGGGACTCAACCGCAATGAGCAGTTCTTC
CDR3 protein: CASLRGLNRNEQFF

clone size: NA
D gene: NA
J gene: TRBJ2-1
V gene: TRBV7-8
CDR3 DNA: TGTGCCAGCAGCTTTAGGGGCTCCGTAGAGCAGTTCTTC
CDR3 protein: CASSFRGSVEQFF

clone size: many
D gene: NA
J gene: TRBJ1-5
V gene: TRBV6-2/TRBV6-3
CDR3 DNA: TGTGCCAGCCGCCTTGATCCACATGGCGGTCAGCCCCAGCATTTT
CDR3 protein: CASRLDPHGGQPQHF

clone size: many
D gene: NA
J gene: TRBJ2-5
V gene: TRBV12-3/TRBV12-4
CDR3 DNA: TGTGCCAGCAGTTTATGGAGGGCAGGGGGAGAGACCCAGTACTTC
CDR3 protein: CASSLWRAGGETQYF

clone size: NA
D gene: TRBD2
J gene: TRBJ2-1
V gene: TRBV7-3
CDR3 DNA: TGTGCCAGCAGCCGACTAGCGGGGGGGCTCGGGAATGAGCAGTTCTTC
CDR3 protein: CASSRLAGGLGNEQFF

clone size: few
D gene: TRBD2
J gene: TRBJ2-7
V gene: TRBV7-2
CDR3 DNA: TGTGCCAGCAGCTTAGACGCGGGGGCCTACGAGCAGTACTTC
CDR3 protein: CASSLDAGAYEQYF

clone size: NA
D gene: NA
J gene: TRBJ2-7
V gene: TRBV20-1
CDR3 DNA: TGCAGTGCTTCGTCGGCTGGTAACGAGCAGTACTTC
CDR3 protein: CSASSAGNEQYF

clone size: many
D gene: TRBD1
J gene: TRBJ2-4
V gene: TRBV18
CDR3 DNA: TGTGCCAGCTCAGCTCAAACAGGGGGAGCCAAAAACATTCAGTACTTC
CDR3 protein: CASSAQTGGAKNIQYF

clone size: many
D gene: NA
J gene: TRBJ2-3
V gene: TRBV7-9
CDR3 DNA: TGTGCCAGCAGCTTATTTTCGGGAACGGATACGCAGTATTTT
CDR3 protein: CASSLFSGTDTQYF